This TCR beta chain emerged from a study of vaccination effects on CD4 cells after COVID-19. General study results and limits: At late timepoints after vaccination, vaccine- and infection-induced clones shrank markedly. A shortage of convalescent patients and an absence of early post-infection timepoints characterized the study.

Pools of viral peptides were used by the ViraFEST assay to expand antigen-specific CD4+ T cells ahead of sequencing. Culture lasted about 11 days before CD4+ T cell isolation. The vaccine recipients had no prior SARS-CoV-2 infection, with negative nucleocapsid antibodies. Each culture had half its medium swapped for IL-2 medium on days 3 and 7. Using immunoSEQ multiplex PCR, the repertoire was profiled, and TCRdb retains in-frame clones only, with some absent. The top ten clones hold 2.4% of a sample with approximately 54,000 clones, around 85% of them seen once. Trimming stripped 7 bases from V and 1 base from J, with 10 bases between. This CDR3 region has 13 residues. CDR1 SNHLY and CDR2 FYNNEI come from the germline V gene. To note about this clone: What it binds is unknown.

Sample: CD4+ T cells from PBMCs cultured with HCoV-229E spike peptides, taken before COVID-19 vaccination. The V and J genes are TRBV2 and TRBJ1-2; D is ambiguous. The origin of this receptor is a human donor who received a COVID-19 vaccine. Here the CDR3 reads CASTPEINYGYTF. CDR3 bases: TGTGCCAGCACCCCCGAGATTAACTATGGCTACACCTTC.